This T cell receptor (beta chain) came from a study of Graves' ophthalmopathy and Graves' hyperthyroidism. Amplified TCR beta CDR3 regions were obtained using RNA transcripts as template. First-round RT-PCR employed HTBI primers, with a second-round multiplex PCR after it. TCRdb re-called the multiplex PCR reads with MiXCR, one entry per CDR3 protein. The sample records roughly 500,000 distinct CDR3 sequences, 14% being singletons. Study-wide points: Stable hyperthyroidism and ophthalmopathy were told apart by a 13-signature model, which achieved 87.88% sensitivity and approximately 82% specificity.

This clonotype was picked up many times. The antigen is not known. This clonotype was sampled from a woman aged 25-40 years with Graves' ophthalmopathy. Sample: blood.

The CDR3 region is CATTYSGMNTEAFF. DNA for the CDR3: TGTGCCACCACATACAGCGGGATGAACACTGAAGCTTTCTTT. The V gene is TRBV2, the J gene TRBJ1-1; D gene unclear. This CDR3 has 14 residues. V shed 10 bases and J shed 0 bases, with 15 bases lying between them. Germline CDR1 SNHLY, CDR2 FYNNEI.